This T cell receptor (beta chain) is drawn from a study of blood T cell repertoires in COVID-19. Measured with immunoSEQ multiplex PCR; TCRdb has only the in-frame clones, and not every one. Of over 150,000 clones in the sample, around 83% were seen once. Trimming stripped 2 bases from V and 6 bases from J, with 11 bases between. The germline V gene has CDR1 MNHEY and CDR2 SVGAGI. This CDR3 has 14 amino acids. This clone was observed at least ten times. The chain is built from TRBV6-5 and TRBJ1-5, with D maybe TRBD1 (6 bases). Source material: peripheral blood. The receptor was derived from a woman in her sixties or seventies with COVID-19, enrolled during active disease. CDR3 coding DNA: TGTGCCAGCAGTTACGGGGGGGCCGGTCAGCCCCAGCATTTT. It specifies CASSYGGAGQPQHF.